These T cell receptor beta chains were read from a single sample in a study of cytomegalovirus exposure and HLA in healthy donors. TCRdb's copy holds only in-frame clones and misses some; the assay was immunoSEQ multiplex PCR. This table holds some 130,000 clones. The sample comprised PBMCs. The source is a woman aged 40-49 years in good health and CMV-seropositive. CDR3s include the opening cysteine and the closing phenylalanine or tryptophan. The order of the fields is D gene, V gene, J gene, CDR3 DNA, CDR3 protein. The D gene is left open where the match is weak.

>-|TRBV28|TRBJ1-5
TGTGCCAGCAGCCAAGACAGTTACAATCAGCCCCAGCATTTT
CASSQDSYNQPQHF
>-|TRBV7-9|TRBJ2-5
TGTGCCAGCAGCCTTACTAGAGGCGAGACCCAGTACTTC
CASSLTRGETQYF
>-|TRBV29-1|TRBJ2-7
TGCAGCGTTGAGAGGGCGGGAAACTACGAGCAGTACTTC
CSVERAGNYEQYF
>-|TRBV9|TRBJ1-3
TGTGCCAGCAGCGTAGGCCCCTTCGACAGATTCTCTGGAAACACCATATATTTT
CASSVGPFDRFSGNTIYF
>TRBD1|TRBV27|TRBJ2-1
TGTGCCAGCAGTTATGCAGGGGGAAGCTCCTACAATGAGCAGTTCTTC
CASSYAGGSSYNEQFF
>TRBD1|TRBV11-3|TRBJ2-5
TGTGCCAGCAGCTCCCGGACAGGGGCAATAGAGACCCAGTACTTC
CASSSRTGAIETQYF
>TRBD2|TRBV25-1|TRBJ2-3
TGTGCCAGCTCCACCCTAGCGGGAGGGAACACAGATACGCAGTATTTT
CASSTLAGGNTDTQYF
>TRBD1|TRBV19|TRBJ1-2
TGTGCCAGTAGTAGACAGGGGCTACCAACTAACTATGGCTACACCTTC
CASSRQGLPTNYGYTF
>TRBD1|TRBV4-3|TRBJ2-3
TGCGCCAGCAGCCAAGTAACGCCGGGACAGGGGGCTGCAGATACGCAGTATTTT
CASSQVTPGQGAADTQYF
>TRBD2|TRBV19|TRBJ2-1
TGTGCCAGTAGTGGGCTAGCGGGAGGGGACAATGAGCAGTTCTTC
CASSGLAGGDNEQFF
>TRBD1|TRBV7-9|TRBJ1-2
TGTGCCAGCAACCAGCAGGGGGCTGGGGGCTACACCTTC
CASNQQGAGGYTF
>TRBD2|TRBV10-3|TRBJ2-7
TGTGCCATCAGTGCGACTAGCGGGATCTTTTACGAGCAGTACTTC
CAISATSGIFYEQYF
>TRBD2|TRBV29-1|TRBJ2-1
TGCAGCGGCTCCTTCGGGGGGGGTAATGAGCAGTTCTTC
CSGSFGGGNEQFF
>-|TRBV7-2|TRBJ2-7
TGTGCCAGCAGCTTAGTTCGAGGACTAATATACGAGCAGTACTTC
CASSLVRGLIYEQYF
>TRBD1|TRBV5-8|TRBJ1-5
TGTGCCAGCAGCCTCCGACAGGGACGTCAGCCCCAGCATTTT
CASSLRQGRQPQHF
>TRBD2|TRBV6-1|TRBJ2-5
TGTGCCAGCAGTGATTTGGCGGGGGAGGGTCGAGAGACCCAGTACTTC
CASSDLAGEGRETQYF
>-|TRBV7-2|TRBJ1-2
TGTGCCAGCAGCTTAAATAGAGGCAGGGGTGGAGAGGGCTACACCTTC
CASSLNRGRGGEGYTF
>-|TRBV5-4|TRBJ1-2
TGTGCCAGCAGCTCCCGGGACATCTATGGCTACACCTTC
CASSSRDIYGYTF
>TRBD1|TRBV2|TRBJ2-7
TGTGCCAGTAGGACAGGGAGCTCCTACGAGCAGTACTTC
CASRTGSSYEQYF
>-|TRBV28|TRBJ2-7
TGTGCCAGCAGGGGGTTCAGCGGTTATTCCGAGCAGTACTTC
CASRGFSGYSEQYF
>TRBD2|TRBV7-9|TRBJ2-3
TGTGCCAGCAGCCCCCCTAGCGGGAGGGGAGATACGCAGTATTTT
CASSPPSGRGDTQYF
>TRBD2|TRBV5-8|TRBJ2-3
TGTGCCAGCAGTCTGGGAGGACTAGCGGGATGGGATACGCAGTATTTT
CASSLGGLAGWDTQYF
>TRBD1|TRBV19|TRBJ1-1
TGTGCCAGTAGTCTCTCTACAGGGGTGCACATGAACACTGAAGCTTTCTTT
CASSLSTGVHMNTEAFF
>-|TRBV29-1|TRBJ2-3
TGCAGCGTTGAGGCCCCCAGGGGCCTCTGGGGTACGCAGTATTTT
CSVEAPRGLWGTQYF
>TRBD1|TRBV9|TRBJ2-4
TGTGCCAGCAGCGTAGGGACAGGGAACATTCAGTACTTC
CASSVGTGNIQYF
>-|TRBV6-4|TRBJ1-5
TGTGCCAGCAGTGTGGAGGGAGGGGGCAATCAGCCCCAGCATTTT
CASSVEGGGNQPQHF
>-|TRBV7-2|TRBJ1-5
TGTGCCAGCAGCTTGGGCCACAGTTATCAGCCCCAGCATTTT
CASSLGHSYQPQHF
>-|TRBV15|TRBJ2-3
TGTGCCACCAGCAGGAGGGACACAGATACGCAGTATTTT
CATSRRDTDTQYF
>-|TRBV7-2|TRBJ2-3
TGTGCCAGCAGCTTACCGGGTATGGGTGGAGATACGCAGTATTTT
CASSLPGMGGDTQYF
>TRBD2|TRBV19|TRBJ2-1
TGTGCCAGTAGGACGGTAGCGGGAGGGGTAACTTACAATGAGCAGTTCTTC
CASRTVAGGVTYNEQFF
>-|TRBV11-2|TRBJ2-2
TGTGCCAGCAGCTTAGGGAGGAACACCGGGGAGCTGTTTTTT
CASSLGRNTGELFF
>-|TRBV19|TRBJ1-1
TGTGCCAGTAGTCTCGGGGGAGCAGCTTTCTTT
CASSLGGAAFF
>TRBD1|TRBV5-1|TRBJ2-7
TGCGCCAGCAGTTTACAGGGGTACGAGCAGTACTTC
CASSLQGYEQYF
>-|TRBV11-3|TRBJ2-6
TGTGCCAGCAGCTTGGGCAAAGCCAACGTCCTGACTTTC
CASSLGKANVLTF
>TRBD2|TRBV7-3|TRBJ2-3
TGTGCCAGCAGCTTAGGATTGGCGGGAGGAGGAGATACGCAGTATTTT
CASSLGLAGGGDTQYF
>TRBD1|TRBV6-6|TRBJ2-7
TGTGCCAGCCGGACAGGCAGCTCCTACGAGCAGTACTTC
CASRTGSSYEQYF